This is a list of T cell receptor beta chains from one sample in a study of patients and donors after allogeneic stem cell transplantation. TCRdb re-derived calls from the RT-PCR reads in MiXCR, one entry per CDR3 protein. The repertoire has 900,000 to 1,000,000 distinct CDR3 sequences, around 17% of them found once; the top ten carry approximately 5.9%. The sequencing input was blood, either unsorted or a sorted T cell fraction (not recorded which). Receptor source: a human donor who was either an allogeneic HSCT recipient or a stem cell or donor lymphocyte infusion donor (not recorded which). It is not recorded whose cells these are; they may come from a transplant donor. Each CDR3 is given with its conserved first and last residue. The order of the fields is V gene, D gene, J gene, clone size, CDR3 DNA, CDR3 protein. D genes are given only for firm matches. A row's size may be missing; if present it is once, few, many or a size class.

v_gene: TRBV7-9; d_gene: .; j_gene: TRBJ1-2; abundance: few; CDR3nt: TGTGCCAGCAATGACCCCCTTAAGGACTATGGCTACACCTTC; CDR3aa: CASNDPLKDYGYTF
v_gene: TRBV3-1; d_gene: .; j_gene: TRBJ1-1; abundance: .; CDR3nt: TGTGCCAGCAGCCCCCCAGACAGTGACACTGAAGCTTTCTTT; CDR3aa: CASSPPDSDTEAFF
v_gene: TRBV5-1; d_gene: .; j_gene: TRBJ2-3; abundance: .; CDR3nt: TGCGCCAGCAGCTTGGGCGTTTATAAAGATACGCAGTATTTT; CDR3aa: CASSLGVYKDTQYF
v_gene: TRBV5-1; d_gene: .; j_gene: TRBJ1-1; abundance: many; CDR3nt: TGCGCCAGCAGCTTGGAGGGCGAGAACACTGAAGCTTTCTTT; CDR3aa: CASSLEGENTEAFF
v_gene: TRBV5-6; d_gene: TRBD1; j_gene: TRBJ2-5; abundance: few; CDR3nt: TGTGCCAGCAGCTACTACGGGACAGGAGAGACCCAGTACTTC; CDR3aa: CASSYYGTGETQYF
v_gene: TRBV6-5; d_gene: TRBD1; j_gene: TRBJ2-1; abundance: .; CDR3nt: TGTGCCAGCAGCCGACAGGGGGTTGAGTTCTTC; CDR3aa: CASSRQGVEFF
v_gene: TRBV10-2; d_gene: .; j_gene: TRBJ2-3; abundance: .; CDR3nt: TGCGCCAGCAGTGAGTCGAGGGCAGAAAGCACAGATACGCAGTATTTT; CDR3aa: CASSESRAESTDTQYF
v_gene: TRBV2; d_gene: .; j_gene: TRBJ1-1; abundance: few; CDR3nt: TGTGCCAGCAGTGAACGGGCACAGAACACTGAAGCTTTCTTT; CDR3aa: CASSERAQNTEAFF
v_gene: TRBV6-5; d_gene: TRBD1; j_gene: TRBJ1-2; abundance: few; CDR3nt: TGTGCCAGCAGTTCCTACCGGGACAGGGGTTGGGGCTACACCTTC; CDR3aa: CASSSYRDRGWGYTF
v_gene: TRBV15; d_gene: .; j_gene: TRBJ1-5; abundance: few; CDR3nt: TGTGCCACCAGCACAGATCGGGGTCTAGGGGGTCAGCCCCAGCATTTT; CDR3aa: CATSTDRGLGGQPQHF
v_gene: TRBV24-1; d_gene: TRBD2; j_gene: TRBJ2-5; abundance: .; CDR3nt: TGTGCCACCAGTGATTTGGCCAGCGGGGGAGGAGAGACCCAGTACTTC; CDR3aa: CATSDLASGGGETQYF
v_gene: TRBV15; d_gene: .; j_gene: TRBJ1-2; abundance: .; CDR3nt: TGTGCCACCGCCGGTTCGTCGACTGCTAACTATGGCTACACCTTC; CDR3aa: CATAGSSTANYGYTF
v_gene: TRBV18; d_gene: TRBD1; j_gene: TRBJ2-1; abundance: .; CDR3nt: TGTGCCAGCTCACCACCGGGAAGGACAGGAACTGGTGAGCAGTTCTTC; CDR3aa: CASSPPGRTGTGEQFF
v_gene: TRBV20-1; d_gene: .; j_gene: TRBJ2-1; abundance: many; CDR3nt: TGCAGTGCTAGAGATGGGGGCGGGCAGCAGTTCTTC; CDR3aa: CSARDGGGQQFF
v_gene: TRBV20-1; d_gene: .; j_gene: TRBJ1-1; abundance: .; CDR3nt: TGCAGTGCTAGAGAGGTTGGAGGCGCTGAAGCTTTCTTT; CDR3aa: CSAREVGGAEAFF
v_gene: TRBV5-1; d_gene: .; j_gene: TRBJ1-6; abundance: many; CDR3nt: TGCGCCAGCAGCAAGGAGGTACAGTTGAATTCACCCCTCCACTTT; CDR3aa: CASSKEVQLNSPLHF
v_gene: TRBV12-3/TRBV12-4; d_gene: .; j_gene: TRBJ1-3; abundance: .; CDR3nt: TGTGCCAGCAGTTTAGGCGCGGGTTGGGTCTCTGGAAACACCATATATTTT; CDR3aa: CASSLGAGWVSGNTIYF
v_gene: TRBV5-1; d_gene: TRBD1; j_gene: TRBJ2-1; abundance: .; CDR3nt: TGCGCCAGCAGCGGGGACAGGGGGTGGCACAATGAGCAGTTCTTC; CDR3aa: CASSGDRGWHNEQFF
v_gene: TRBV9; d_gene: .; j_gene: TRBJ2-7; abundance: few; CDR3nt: TGTGCCAGCAGCGTAGATGACCTCGAAGAGCAGTACTTC; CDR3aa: CASSVDDLEEQYF
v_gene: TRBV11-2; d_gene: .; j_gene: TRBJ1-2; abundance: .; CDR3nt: TGTGCCAGCAGCCCGTGGGACGTTAACTATGGCTACACCTTC; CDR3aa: CASSPWDVNYGYTF
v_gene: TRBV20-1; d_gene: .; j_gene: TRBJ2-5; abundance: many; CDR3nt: TGCAGTGCTAGAGATCGGGAGACCCAGTACTTC; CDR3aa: CSARDRETQYF